The 19 T cell receptor beta chains given below trace back to one sample, sequenced in a study of T cell repertoires in cytomegalovirus infection. TCRdb reprocessed the reads with MiXCR, giving one entry per CDR3 protein. The data show about 900,000 distinct CDR3 sequences, more than 25% seen once. Antigen specificity for these receptors is unknown. The source material was cultured CD8+ T cells from PBMCs, sampled from culture after CMV antigen stimulation. All receptors derive from a human donor in good health (CMV status not recorded). Some clones in this sample may be carry-over from other donors' samples.

The chain carries TRBV7-9 and TRBJ1-1; D ambiguous. The V gene's germline CDR1 is SEHNR and CDR2 FQNEAQ (reference sequence). The CDR3 contains 11 residues. Trimming took 11 bases from V and 7 from J, leaving 14 bases between them. Here the CDR3 DNA reads TGTGCCGAAATCGTCCAGCTTGAAGCTTTCTTT. It encodes CAEIVQLEAFF.

This clonotype showed up many times. The chain couples TRBV7-2 to TRBJ2-5; 7 positions match TRBD1. Trimming at V came to 3 bases and at J to 5 bases, leaving 9 bases not matched to a gene. CDR3 size: 15 residues. CDR1 and CDR2 (germline): SGHTA, FQGNSA. The CDR3 region has the DNA TGTGCCAGCAGCTTCTTGAGGGGGCCCCGGGAGACCCAGTACTTC. Its translation: CASSFLRGPRETQYF. The full variable domain, completed using reference TRBV7-2 and TRBJ2-5, is GAGVSQSPSNKVTEKGKDVELRCDPISGHTALYWYRQSLGQGLEFLIYFQGNSAPDKSGLPSDRFSAERTGGSVSTLTIQRTQQEDSAVYLCASSFLRGPRETQYFGPGTRLLVL.

The V gene is TRBV14, the J gene TRBJ1-2; a possible D gene is TRBD1 (5 bases). Germline V gene data show CDR1 as SGHDN and CDR2 as FVKESK. The CDR3 has 17 residues. Trimming took off 6 bases at V and 4 bases at J, with 24 bases between the two ends. The CDR3, as DNA: TGTGCCAGCAGTCCAGGGCCAGTTAAGTTTCGTGGCTATGGCTACACCTTC. Residues: CASSPGPVKFRGYGYTF.

This chain connects TRBV4-1 to TRBJ1-5, with TRBD1 matching over 8 bases. The germline V gene encodes CDR1 MGHRA and CDR2 YSYEKL. The CDR3 spans 15 residues. With V trimmed by 2 bases and J by 5 bases, 5 bases remained unmatched. CDR3 nucleotides: TGCGCCAGCAGCCAATTCTACAGGGGGGATCAGCCCCAGCATTTT. This gives the protein CASSQFYRGDQPQHF.

This clonotype was counted between two and nine times. An end of the junction does not agree with germline; a read error may underlie this. The chain carries TRBV7-7 and TRBJ2-3, with D possibly being TRBD2 (6 bases). Germline CDR1 is SSHAT and CDR2 is FNYEAQ (reference sequence). This CDR3 has 15 residues. DNA of the CDR3: TGTGCTAGCAGCCCGGAGGGGCGCGAGACAGATACGCAGTATTTT. This sequence encodes CASSPEGRETDTQYF.

The J gene is TRBJ2-7, the V gene TRBV12-3 or TRBV12-4; D is tentatively TRBD1 or TRBD2 (7 bases each). CDR3 size: 14 residues. Trimming cost V 8 bases and J 4 bases, with 18 bases left between them. CDR3 DNA sequence: TGTGCCAGCCAGGGGGAGGGGAAATGGTACGAGCAGTACTTC. Translated: CASQGEGKWYEQYF.

This sequence joins TRBV6-6 and TRBJ1-1, with TRBD1 matching 7 bases. This CDR3 is 14 amino acids long. Trimming took 8 bases from V and 3 from J; bases not matched to a gene: 9. Germline CDR1 MNHNY, CDR2 SVGAGI (reference sequence). CDR3 bases: TGTGCCAGCGGGCCGGGACAGAGCCACACTGAAGCTTTCTTT. It translates to CASGPGQSHTEAFF.

This clonotype was recorded a few times. The chain recombines TRBV7-2 with TRBJ2-1; either TRBD1 or TRBD2 may supply D (5 bases each). The germline V gene encodes CDR1 SGHTA and CDR2 FQGNSA. Trimming stripped 2 bases from V and 3 bases from J, with 11 bases between. The CDR3 consists of 15 residues. The CDR3, as DNA: TGTGCCAGCAGCTTAAATTGGGGGAGCTACAATGAGCAGTTCTTC. Translating it yields CASSLNWGSYNEQFF.

The V gene is TRBV12-5, the J gene TRBJ1-2, with 9 nucleotides matching TRBD1. The CDR3 length is 16 residues. V gave up 5 bases and J gave up 7 bases; unmatched junction bases: 14. Germline V gives CDR1 LGHNT, CDR2 FRNRAP. CDR3 sequence reads: CASGPTRRDRVVGYTF. The CDR3 DNA reads as TGTGCTAGTGGTCCCACCCGCCGGGACAGGGTGGTTGGCTACACCTTC.

This sequence joins TRBV12-3 or TRBV12-4 and TRBJ1-2; 8 bases are shared with TRBD1. Losses at the gene ends were 2 bases for V and 2 bases for J; bases not matched to a gene: 7. The CDR3 contains 16 residues. CDR3 amino acids: CASSLTDRVGNYGYTF. CDR3 DNA sequence: TGTGCCAGCAGTTTAACGGACAGGGTAGGGAACTATGGCTACACCTTC.

DNA for the CDR3: TGTGCCAGCAGGACCACCGGGGAGCTGTTTTTT. It yields the protein CASRTTGELFF. The chain joins TRBV6-6 to TRBJ2-2; unclear D gene. The CDR3 has 11 amino acids. V was clipped by 6 bases and J by 4 bases, with 3 bases between them. Germline V lookup: CDR1 MNHNY, CDR2 SVGAGI (reference sequence).

In nucleotides, the CDR3 is TGTGCCAGCAGCGTAGATGATGTAAATCAGCCCCAGCATTTT. Protein sequence: CASSVDDVNQPQHF. The chain is built from TRBV9 and TRBJ1-5, with D uncertain. Germline V gene lookup returns CDR1 SGDLS and CDR2 YYNGEE. This CDR3 region has 14 residues. Trimming took 0 bases from V and 4 from J, leaving 8 bases between them.

This clonotype was counted at least ten times. The chain links TRBV7-9 to TRBJ2-1; D possibly corresponds to TRBD1 (5 bases). The V gene's germline CDR1 is SEHNR and CDR2 FQNEAQ (reference sequence). The CDR3 totals 13 residues. V was trimmed by 8 bases and J by 5 bases, leaving 13 bases between them. DNA of the CDR3: TGTGCCAGCTGGGGCCGAAGCGACAATGAGCAGTTCTTC. It encodes CASWGRSDNEQFF.

This clonotype was observed many times. The chain employs TRBV12-3 or TRBV12-4 and TRBJ1-5; TRBD1 aligns across 9 bases. The J segment lost 3 bases and the V segment lost 3 bases, leaving 3 bases of the junction unmatched. CDR3 length equals 15 residues. The CDR3 loop reads CASSLDRGVNQPQHF. DNA of the CDR3: TGTGCCAGCAGTTTGGACAGGGGCGTCAATCAGCCCCAGCATTTT.

This rearrangement joins TRBV5-1 to TRBJ1-2; D may be TRBD1 (5 bases). CDR1 is SGHRS and CDR2 is YFSETQ in the germline V gene. The CDR3 is 11 amino acids. V was trimmed by 3 bases and J by 8 bases, leaving 8 bases between them. The DNA for the CDR3 is TGCGCCAGCAGCTCAGGGAAGGGCTACACCTTC. Protein product: CASSSGKGYTF.

This clonotype was counted between two and nine times. V is TRBV29-1 and J is TRBJ1-2; TRBD1 matches 8 bases. Trimming cost V 2 bases and J 1 base; bases outside gene matches: 3. This CDR3 has 14 residues. Looked up from germline, CDR1 is SQVTM and CDR2 is ANQGSEA. The CDR3 region has the DNA TGCAGCGTTGAAAGTGGACAGGGTAACTATGGCTACACCTTC. Amino acid sequence: CSVESGQGNYGYTF.

This chain connects TRBV6-6 to TRBJ1-2; D perhaps matches TRBD1 (5 bases). There are 14 residues in the CDR3. The germline V and J ends were trimmed by 5 bases and 1 base, with 11 bases remaining between them. CDR1 is MNHNY, CDR2 SVGAGI, per germline (reference sequence). As DNA, the CDR3 is TGTGCCAGCAGTGAGATGGGGGGTAACTATGGCTACACCTTC. This gives the protein CASSEMGGNYGYTF.

The chain is built from TRBV27 and TRBJ1-1, with TRBD1 identical over 7 bases. The length of the CDR3 is 16 residues. After removal of 5 bases from V and 3 bases from J, the junction contained 12 bases not matched to a gene. Germline V lookup: CDR1 MNHEY, CDR2 SMNVEV (reference sequence). DNA of the CDR3: TGTGCCAGCAGTGAAATACAGGGGAGAAAGGACACTGAAGCTTTCTTT. Its translation: CASSEIQGRKDTEAFF.

This clonotype was seen repeatedly, ten times or more. The V and J genes are TRBV5-8 and TRBJ1-6; 8 bases line up with TRBD1. Unmatched junction bases numbered 6, after V lost 4 bases and J lost 9 bases. The V gene's germline CDR1 is SGHTS and CDR2 YDEGEE. The CDR3 is made up of 14 amino acids. CDR3 region: CASSVGQGGSPLHF. As DNA, the CDR3 is TGTGCCAGCAGCGTTGGACAGGGCGGTTCACCCCTCCACTTT.